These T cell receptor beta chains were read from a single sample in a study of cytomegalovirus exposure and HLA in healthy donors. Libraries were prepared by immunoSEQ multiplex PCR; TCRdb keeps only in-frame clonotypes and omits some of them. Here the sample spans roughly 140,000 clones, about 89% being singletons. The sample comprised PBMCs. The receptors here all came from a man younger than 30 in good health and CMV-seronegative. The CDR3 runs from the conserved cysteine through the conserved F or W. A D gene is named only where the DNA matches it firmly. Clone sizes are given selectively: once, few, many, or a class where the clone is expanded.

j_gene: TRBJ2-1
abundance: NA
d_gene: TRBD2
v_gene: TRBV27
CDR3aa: CASSRAGTRSSGEQFF
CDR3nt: TGTGCCAGCAGCCGAGCCGGGACTAGGTCTTCCGGTGAGCAGTTCTTC

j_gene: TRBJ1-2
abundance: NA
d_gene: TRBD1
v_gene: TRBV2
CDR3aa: CASRGQGRYGYTF
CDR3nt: TGTGCCAGCAGGGGACAGGGGAGATATGGCTACACCTTC

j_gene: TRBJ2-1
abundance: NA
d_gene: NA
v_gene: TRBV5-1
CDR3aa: CASSLAALVSGNEQFF
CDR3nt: TGCGCCAGCAGCTTGGCAGCCCTAGTGAGTGGCAATGAGCAGTTCTTC

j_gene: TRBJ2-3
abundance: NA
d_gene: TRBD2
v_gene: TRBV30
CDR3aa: CAWVGGAPDTQYF
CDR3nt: TGTGCCTGGGTCGGGGGGGCCCCAGATACGCAGTATTTT

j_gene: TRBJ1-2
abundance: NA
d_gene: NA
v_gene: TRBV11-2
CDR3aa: CASSLGPGVGYTF
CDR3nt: TGTGCCAGCAGCTTAGGACCGGGGGTCGGCTACACCTTC

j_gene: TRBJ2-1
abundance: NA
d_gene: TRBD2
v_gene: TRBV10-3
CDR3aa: CAISVAGGYNEQFF
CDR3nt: TGTGCCATCAGTGTGGCGGGGGGGTACAATGAGCAGTTCTTC

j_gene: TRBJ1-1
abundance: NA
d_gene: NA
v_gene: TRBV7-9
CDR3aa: CASTPRRGAMNTEAFF
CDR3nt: TGTGCCAGCACCCCCCGGAGGGGAGCCATGAACACTGAAGCTTTCTTT

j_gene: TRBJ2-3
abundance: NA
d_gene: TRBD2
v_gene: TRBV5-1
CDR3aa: CASSFSGGAANTDTQYF
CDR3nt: TGCGCCAGCAGCTTTAGCGGGGGGGCCGCAAACACAGATACGCAGTATTTT

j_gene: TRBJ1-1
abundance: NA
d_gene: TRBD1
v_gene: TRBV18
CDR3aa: CASSQTGDTEAFF
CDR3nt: TGTGCCAGCTCACAAACAGGGGACACTGAAGCTTTCTTT

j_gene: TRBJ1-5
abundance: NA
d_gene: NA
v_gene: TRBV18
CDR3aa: CASSPGQYNQPQHF
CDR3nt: TGTGCCAGCTCACCCGGACAGTACAATCAGCCCCAGCATTTT

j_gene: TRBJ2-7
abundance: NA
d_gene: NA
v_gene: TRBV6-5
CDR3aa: CASGQGREREQYF
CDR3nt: TGTGCCAGCGGCCAAGGACGGGAGCGGGAGCAGTACTTC

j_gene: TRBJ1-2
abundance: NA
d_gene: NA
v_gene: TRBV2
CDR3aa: CASSPTYEAPYGYTF
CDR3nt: TGTGCCAGCAGTCCAACCTATGAGGCTCCCTATGGCTACACCTTC

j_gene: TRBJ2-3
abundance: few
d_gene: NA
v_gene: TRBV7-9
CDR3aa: CASSLLRTSSTDTQYF
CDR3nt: TGTGCCAGCAGCTTACTGCGGACTTCTAGCACAGATACGCAGTATTTT

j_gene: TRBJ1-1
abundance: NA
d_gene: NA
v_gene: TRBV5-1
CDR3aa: CASSLMRGAPGMGAFF
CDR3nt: TGCGCCAGCAGCTTGATGCGGGGGGCGCCCGGAATGGGGGCTTTCTTT

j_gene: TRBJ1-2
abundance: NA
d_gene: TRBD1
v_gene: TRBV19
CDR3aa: CASSPSTGHLGGYTF
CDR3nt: TGTGCCAGTAGTCCTTCGACAGGGCATCTAGGTGGCTACACCTTC

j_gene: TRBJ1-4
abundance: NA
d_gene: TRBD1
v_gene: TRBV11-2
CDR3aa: CASSLEDRFDEKLFF
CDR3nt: TGTGCCAGCAGCTTGGAGGACAGGTTTGACGAAAAACTGTTTTTT

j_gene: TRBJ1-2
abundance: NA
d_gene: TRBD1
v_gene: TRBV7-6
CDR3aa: CASSLGQGAGYGYTF
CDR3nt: TGTGCCAGCAGCTTAGGGCAGGGGGCTGGCTATGGCTACACCTTC

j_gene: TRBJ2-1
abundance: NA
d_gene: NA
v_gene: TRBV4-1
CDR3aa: CASSQASAEQFF
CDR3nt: TGCGCCAGCAGCCAAGCTAGCGCTGAGCAGTTCTTC

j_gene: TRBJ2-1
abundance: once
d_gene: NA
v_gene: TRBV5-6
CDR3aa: CASSLGRGYEQFF
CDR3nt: TGTGCCAGCAGCTTGGGTAGGGGGTATGAGCAGTTCTTC

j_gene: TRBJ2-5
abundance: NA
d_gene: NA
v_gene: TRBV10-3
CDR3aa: CATHDRQRETQYF
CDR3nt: TGTGCCACCCACGACAGGCAGAGGGAGACCCAGTACTTC

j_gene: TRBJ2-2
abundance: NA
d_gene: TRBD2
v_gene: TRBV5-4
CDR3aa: CASSFGRGGTGELFF
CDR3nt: TGTGCCAGCAGCTTTGGGAGGGGAGGGACCGGGGAGCTGTTTTTT